The 26 T cell receptor beta chains below come from one sample, sequenced in a study of blood T cells in healthy people across ages. Primers used in a second PCR of about 7 to 12 cycles were a sample-barcoded 5' primer and a J-beta primer mix. TCRdb passed the 5' RACE reads through MiXCR, listing each CDR3 protein once. The data contain 1.5 million to 1.9 million distinct CDR3 sequences, around 40% of them singletons. The source material was blood. These receptors came from a woman under 30 in good health.

This clonotype was seen a few times. This sequence joins TRBV27 and TRBJ1-2, with TRBD1 as a possible D gene (6 bases). This CDR3 has 15 amino acids. Germline V gives CDR1 MNHEY, CDR2 SMNVEV (reference sequence). V was trimmed by 5 bases and J by 7 bases, leaving 20 bases between them. As DNA, the CDR3 is TGTGCCAGCAGTCTCGACCACAGGGCGCTGAGTGGCTACACCTTC. Its protein product is CASSLDHRALSGYTF.

There are a few counts of this clonotype. The CDR3 sequence: CSAREGEIAGYEQYF. The CDR3, as DNA: TGCAGTGCTAGAGAGGGGGAAATAGCGGGATACGAGCAGTACTTC. The chain is built from TRBV20-1 and TRBJ2-7; 8 positions agree with TRBD2. After removal of 0 bases from V and 4 bases from J, the junction contained 8 bases not matched to a gene. Germline V lookup: CDR1 DFQATT, CDR2 SNEGSKA (reference sequence). The CDR3 totals 15 residues.

The chain recombines TRBV4-2 with TRBJ2-1; TRBD2 agrees at 7 bases. Germline CDR1 reads LGHNA; CDR2 reads YNFKEQ. J was trimmed by 0 bases and V by 4 bases; bases with no gene match: 6. The CDR3 has 16 residues. The chain's CDR3 is CASSRGGTNSYNEQFF. The CDR3 nucleotides are TGTGCCAGCAGCCGAGGAGGGACTAACTCCTACAATGAGCAGTTCTTC.

The rearrangement links TRBV9 to TRBJ2-5; a possible D gene is TRBD2 (5 bases). This CDR3 is built from 15 residues. Trimming took 5 bases from V and 0 from J, leaving 14 bases between them. CDR1 is SGDLS and CDR2 is YYNGEE in the germline V gene. The CDR3 coding sequence is TGTGCCAGCAGAAACCGAGGACTGCACCAAGAGACCCAGTACTTC. Translation gives CASRNRGLHQETQYF.

The V and J genes are TRBV7-8 and TRBJ2-1; 8 bases map to TRBD2. Judging by the DNA end, TRBJ2-7 fits better; the J call may be wrong. This CDR3 comprises 16 residues. In germline, CDR1 is SGHVS, CDR2 FQNEAQ. This CDR3 is CASSSHSGADYNEQYF. CDR3 nucleotide sequence: TGTGCCAGCAGCTCTCATAGCGGGGCTGATTACAATGAGCAGTACTTC.

This clonotype was detected a few times. This chain uses TRBV9 with TRBJ1-4, with D maybe TRBD1 (5 bases). This CDR3 has 14 residues. Germline CDR1 SGDLS, CDR2 YYNGEE. V gave up 4 bases and J gave up 8 bases, with 15 bases separating them. CDR3 coding DNA: TGTGCCAGCAGCAGGCAGGGAGATCGAGAAAAACTGTTTTTT. Its protein is CASSRQGDREKLFF.

CDR3 sequence reads: CASSEAGFSTDTQYF. CDR3 coding DNA: TGTGCCAGCAGCGAAGCGGGATTCAGCACAGATACGCAGTATTTT. The V call is TRBV9, the J call TRBJ2-3, with 7 bases aligning to TRBD2. With V trimmed by 3 bases and J by 0 bases, 4 bases remained unmatched. The CDR3 spans 15 residues. CDR1 is SGDLS, CDR2 YYNGEE, per germline.

Written as DNA, the CDR3 is TGCGCCAGCAGCCTCCCGATAAGGGCCCCTGAGCAGTTCTTC. Encoded protein: CASSLPIRAPEQFF. This chain connects TRBV4-1 to TRBJ2-1; unclear D gene. Trimming took off 4 bases at V and 9 bases at J, with 16 bases between the two ends. Germline CDR1 MGHRA, CDR2 YSYEKL. This CDR3 is 14 amino acids long.

The CDR3 protein is CASSLVPTAGQETQYF. CDR3 nucleotides: TGCGCCAGCAGCTTGGTCCCCACGGCGGGGCAAGAGACCCAGTACTTC. The chain carries TRBV5-1 and TRBJ2-4, with a tentative D call TRBD2 (6 bases). The J call is uncertain, as TRBJ2-5 better fits the DNA end. The CDR3 is 16 amino acids. Germline values: CDR1 SGHRS, CDR2 YFSETQ.

Regarding this clonotype: It may be a read error: a sequence one base away is much more abundant. The rearrangement joins TRBV7-2 to TRBJ2-7, with a possible D match to TRBD1 (5 bases). The CDR3 contains 16 residues. Germline V gives CDR1 SGHTA, CDR2 FQGNSA. Deletions cut 5 bases from V and 3 bases from J, with 20 bases between. CDR3 DNA sequence: TGTGCCAGCAGCATGACAGTTTCTGGAGCTCGCTACGAGCAGTACTTC. Translation: CASSMTVSGARYEQYF.

The rearrangement joins TRBV18 to TRBJ2-1; possible D gene TRBD1, 5 bases. The CDR3 consists of 15 residues. V lost 0 bases and J 4 bases, leaving 10 bases between the germline ends. In germline, CDR1 is KGHSH, CDR2 LQKENI. The CDR3 DNA is TGTGCCAGCTCACCACCGGGGCCCCCGTACAATGAGCAGTTCTTC. Translated, it gives CASSPPGPPYNEQFF.

This clonotype was seen only a few times. The chain combines TRBV3-1 with TRBJ2-1; D gene uncertain. There are 16 residues in the CDR3. Germline loops: CDR1 LGHDT, CDR2 YNNKEL (reference sequence). V was cut by 0 bases and J by 6 bases, with 15 bases left in between. The CDR3 sequence is CASSQDAGVKGNEQFF. The CDR3 coding sequence is TGTGCCAGCAGCCAAGATGCTGGAGTAAAGGGCAATGAGCAGTTCTTC.

The chain links TRBV12-3 or TRBV12-4 to TRBJ1-1; D not resolved. The V and J ends lost 2 bases and 8 bases respectively, with 15 bases between them. The CDR3 totals 14 residues. The chain's CDR3 is CASSLTPPAREAFF. CDR3 bases: TGTGCCAGCAGTTTAACGCCCCCGGCCCGAGAAGCTTTCTTT.

The chain has TRBV7-2 and TRBJ1-2; 10 bases are a match to TRBD1. This CDR3 spans 15 amino acids. Germline loops: CDR1 SGHTA, CDR2 FQGNSA. With 4 bases clipped from V and 4 bases from J, the junction kept 6 bases outside the gene matches. The CDR3 sequence: CASSSQTGGTYGYTF. The CDR3 bases are TGTGCCAGCAGCTCGCAGACAGGGGGCACCTATGGCTACACCTTC.

This rearrangement joins TRBV4-1 to TRBJ1-6; 8 nucleotides agree with TRBD1. After removal of 1 base from V and 1 base from J, the junction contained 3 bases not matched to a gene. CDR1 is MGHRA and CDR2 is YSYEKL in the germline V gene. The CDR3 length is 17 residues. This CDR3 is CASSQGTGRSYNSPLHF. The CDR3 nucleotides read TGCGCCAGCAGCCAAGGGACAGGGCGGTCCTATAATTCACCCCTCCACTTT.

The rearrangement uses TRBV20-1 and TRBJ2-5; D is perhaps TRBD1 or TRBD2 (5 bases each). The CDR3 extends over 12 amino acids. V lost 5 bases, J lost 4 bases, and 11 bases lay in between. Germline assignment: CDR1 DFQATT and CDR2 SNEGSKA (reference sequence). The CDR3 spells CSAALGTETQYF. In nucleotides, the CDR3 is TGCAGTGCTGCACTAGGGACAGAGACCCAGTACTTC.

This clonotype has a handful of counts. CDR3 in amino acids: CAWSKGRAPYEQYF. CDR3 coding DNA: TGTGCCTGGAGTAAGGGTAGAGCACCCTACGAGCAGTACTTC. V and J are TRBV30 and TRBJ2-7; no clear D gene. The CDR3 is 14 residues long. CDR1 is GTSNPN and CDR2 is SVGIG in the germline V gene (reference sequence). V gave up 2 bases and J gave up 2 bases, with 13 bases separating them.

For this clonotype: A single base separates this from a much larger clone, so it may be a read error. This chain joins TRBV6-5 and TRBJ2-5; D is undetermined. The CDR3 totals 12 residues. Germline V gene sequence: CDR1 MNHEY, CDR2 SVGAGI. The CDR3 DNA follows: TGTGTCAGCAGCTCCGCCCAAGAGACCCAGTACTTC. This gives the protein CVSSSAQETQYF.

V gene TRBV29-1 combines with J gene TRBJ1-1, with TRBD1 matching 9 bases. The CDR3 consists of 13 residues. V dropped 6 bases and J dropped 3; count of bases not matched to a gene: 5. Germline V CDR1 and CDR2: SQVTM, ANQGSEA. The CDR3 DNA is TGCAGCGTATTCGACAGGGGGTACACTGAAGCTTTCTTT. Translated, it gives CSVFDRGYTEAFF.

The chain joins TRBV20-1 to TRBJ2-7; D is possibly TRBD1 (5 bases). The CDR3 covers 17 residues. CDR1 and CDR2 from the germline V gene are DFQATT and SNEGSKA (reference sequence). Trimming removed 0 bases from V and 0 bases from J, with 18 bases in between. The CDR3 here is CSARDPMRQGSSYEQYF. In DNA form, the CDR3 reads TGCAGTGCTAGAGACCCCATGCGGCAGGGAAGCTCCTACGAGCAGTACTTC.

This chain links TRBV27 with TRBJ1-2; maybe TRBD1 (6 bases). The V end lost 11 bases, the J end lost 0 bases, and 13 bases lay between the germline ends. CDR1 and CDR2 from the germline V gene are MNHEY and SMNVEV (reference sequence). The CDR3 spans 13 residues. CDR3 in DNA: TGTGCCGCGGGGGCTACAGCTAACTATGGCTACACCTTC. It encodes CAAGATANYGYTF.

This rearrangement joins TRBV18 to TRBJ1-1; the D gene is possibly TRBD1 (6 bases). Germline values: CDR1 KGHSH, CDR2 LQKENI. Between the trimmed V and J ends, which lost 6 bases and 0 bases, there was a span of 14 bases. There are 15 residues in the CDR3. The CDR3 loop reads CASSRDTSLNTEAFF. Here the CDR3 DNA reads TGTGCCAGCTCGCGGGACACTTCTTTGAACACTGAAGCTTTCTTT.

This chain links TRBV28 with TRBJ2-3; 10 nucleotides align to TRBD2. Trimming took 8 bases from V and 5 from J; bases not matched to a gene: 13. CDR1 and CDR2 from the germline V gene are MDHEN and SYDVKM. The CDR3 totals 16 residues. This chain's CDR3 is CASPKSGRADGDTQYF. Here the CDR3 DNA reads TGTGCCAGCCCCAAAAGCGGGAGGGCCGACGGAGATACGCAGTATTTT.

The chain has TRBV11-2 and TRBJ2-5, with D hard to call. CDR1 is SGHAT and CDR2 is FQNNGV in the germline V gene. This CDR3 comprises 15 residues. V was cut by 5 bases and J by 2 bases, with 15 bases left in between. CDR3 sequence: CASSRVLARQETQYF. For the CDR3, the DNA is TGTGCCAGCAGCCGCGTGTTAGCCCGTCAAGAGACCCAGTACTTC.

On this clonotype: The junction differs from germline at one of its ends, possibly a read error. The V gene is TRBV7-7, the J gene TRBJ2-5; a possible D gene is TRBD1 (5 bases). Germline V gives CDR1 SSHAT, CDR2 FNYEAQ (reference sequence). The CDR3 length is 14 residues. CDR3 coding DNA: TGTGCTAGCAGCCCAGTGACAGTAAACAATGAGCAGTACTTC. This codes for CASSPVTVNNEQYF.

V and J are TRBV5-6 and TRBJ1-2; the D gene is possibly TRBD1 (5 bases). The CDR3 covers 17 residues. Trimming left V 0 bases short and J 0 bases short, with 15 bases between. Germline CDR1 and CDR2: SGHDT and YYEEEE. CDR3 loop: CASSLAQGAPPNYGYTF. In nucleotides, the CDR3 is TGTGCCAGCAGCTTGGCCCAGGGAGCCCCTCCTAACTATGGCTACACCTTC.